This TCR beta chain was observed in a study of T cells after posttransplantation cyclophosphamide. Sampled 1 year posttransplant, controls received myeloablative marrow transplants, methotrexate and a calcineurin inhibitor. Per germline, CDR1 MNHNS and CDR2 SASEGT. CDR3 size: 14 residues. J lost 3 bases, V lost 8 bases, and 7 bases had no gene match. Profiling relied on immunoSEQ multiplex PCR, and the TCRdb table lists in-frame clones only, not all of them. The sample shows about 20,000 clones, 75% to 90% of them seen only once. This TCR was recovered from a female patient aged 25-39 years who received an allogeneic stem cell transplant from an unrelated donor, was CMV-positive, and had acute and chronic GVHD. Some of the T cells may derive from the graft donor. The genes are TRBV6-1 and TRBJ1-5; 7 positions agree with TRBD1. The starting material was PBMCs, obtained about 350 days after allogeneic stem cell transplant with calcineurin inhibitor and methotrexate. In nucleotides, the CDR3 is TGTGCCAGCCAGACAGGGTGGGTCAATCAGCCCCAGCATTTT. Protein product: CASQTGWVNQPQHF.